This T cell receptor (beta chain) was identified during a study of neurological immune-mediated disorders. Trimming took off 0 bases at V and 0 bases at J, with 12 bases between the two ends. CDR1 and CDR2 from the germline V gene are DFQATT and SNEGSKA (reference sequence). The CDR3 has 16 residues. TCRdb re-called the 5' RACE reads through MiXCR, storing one row per CDR3 protein. The sample shows about 84,000 distinct CDR3 sequences, about a tenth of them seen only once. This clonotype appeared many times. The sample consisted of PBMCs. The chain uses TRBV20-1 and TRBJ2-1; possible D gene TRBD2, 6 bases. The origin of this receptor is a man aged 40-50 years in good health. The CDR3 DNA reads TGCAGTGCTAGAGATTTTGGCGGGACCTCCTACAATGAGCAGTTCTTC. Translation gives CSARDFGGTSYNEQFF.